Listed below are T cell receptor beta chains from one sample, sequenced in a study of blood T cell repertoires in COVID-19. The data were produced by immunoSEQ multiplex PCR, yet TCRdb's version contains in-frame clones alone and is incomplete. The sample has over 90,000 clones; around 81% are singletons. Material: peripheral blood. These TCRs come from a man aged 80 or over with COVID-19, enrolled during active disease. Both conserved end residues are part of each CDR3. The D gene is left open where the match is weak. Clone sizes are given selectively: once, few, many, or a class where the clone is expanded.

V gene	clone size	J gene	D gene	CDR3 DNA	CDR3 protein
TRBV6-1	-	TRBJ1-3	-	TGTGCCAGCAGTGAATACAGGGGAAACACCATATATTTT	CASSEYRGNTIYF
TRBV5-6	-	TRBJ1-6	-	TGTGCCAGCAGCTTAGCGGATTCACCCCTCCACTTT	CASSLADSPLHF
TRBV7-2	-	TRBJ1-5	-	TGTGCCAGCAGCTTAGTGGGGGGGAGGGAAGTTCAGCCCCAGCATTTT	CASSLVGGREVQPQHF
TRBV7-9	-	TRBJ1-2	TRBD1	TGTGCCAGCAGCTTATCCTGGACAACAGGGGGAACACATGGCTACACCTTC	CASSLSWTTGGTHGYTF
TRBV6-5	-	TRBJ2-7	-	TGTGCCAGCAGTCCTAGGGGTGCGGAAGCCTACGAGCAGTACTTC	CASSPRGAEAYEQYF
TRBV29-1	-	TRBJ1-1	-	TGCAGCGTTGATTACGGGGTGAACACTGAAGCTTTCTTT	CSVDYGVNTEAFF
TRBV9	-	TRBJ2-1	TRBD2	TGTGCCAGCAGCGTATTCGGGCGGGGGGGCTACAATGAGCAGTTCTTC	CASSVFGRGGYNEQFF
TRBV5-1	-	TRBJ2-2	-	TGCGCCAGCAGCTTGGCGCAGGGGGGATCGAACACCGGGGAGCTGTTTTTT	CASSLAQGGSNTGELFF
TRBV9	-	TRBJ2-1	TRBD2	TGTGCCAGCAGCCCAAGCGGGGGGGGCTACGGGAACAATGAGCAGTTCTTC	CASSPSGGGYGNNEQFF
TRBV28	-	TRBJ2-2	TRBD1	TGTGCCAGCAGTTTATACGGGACAGGGGTCCTTGGCGGGGAGCTGTTTTTT	CASSLYGTGVLGGELFF
TRBV29-1	-	TRBJ1-5	TRBD1	TGCAGCGGGGCTACAGGGGGAGGTCAGCCCCAGCATTTT	CSGATGGGQPQHF
TRBV18	-	TRBJ1-4	TRBD1	TGTGCCAGCTCACCTTTCAACCGGGACAGGGACTCCTTTGGGGAACTGTTTTTT	CASSPFNRDRDSFGELFF
TRBV7-2	once	TRBJ2-7	-	TGTGCCAGCAGCTTAGCGGGACAAATTTACGAGCAGTACTTC	CASSLAGQIYEQYF
TRBV7-6	-	TRBJ2-7	TRBD1	TGTGCCAGCAGCTTAGTATGGGACAGGAGCTCCTACGAGCAGTACTTC	CASSLVWDRSSYEQYF
TRBV30	once	TRBJ1-2	-	TGTGCCTGGAGTGTTGGGGGGGCGCGAGGCTATGGCTACACCTTC	CAWSVGGARGYGYTF
TRBV19	few	TRBJ1-5	-	TGTGCCAGTAGTATGTGGGGGGATGGTCTCCAGCATTTT	CASSMWGDGLQHF
TRBV29-1	-	TRBJ2-2	-	TGCAGCGTTGGCAGGGAAATATCGTCCGGGGAGCTGTTTTTT	CSVGREISSGELFF
TRBV11-2	-	TRBJ2-7	-	TGTGCCAGCAGCTTCCCTCCGGGACACAGGTACTTC	CASSFPPGHRYF
TRBV27	-	TRBJ1-1	TRBD1	TGTGCCAGCAGTTTCAGACAGGGGGCCATAAACACTGAAGCTTTCTTT	CASSFRQGAINTEAFF
TRBV10-3	few	TRBJ2-5	TRBD2	TGTGCCATCAAATCGGGAGGGGAAGAGACCCAGTACTTC	CAIKSGGEETQYF
TRBV7-2	few	TRBJ2-1	-	TGTGCCAGCAGCTTAGGGGGAGGTTACTACAATGAGCAGTTCTTC	CASSLGGGYYNEQFF
TRBV5-6	once	TRBJ1-1	TRBD1	TGTGCCAGCAGCCGGGGGCGGACAGGGGGCGTCTCTGAAGCTTTCTTT	CASSRGRTGGVSEAFF
TRBV11-3	few	TRBJ1-3	TRBD1	TGTGCCAGCAGCAATCGGGACAGCCCCTCTGGAAACACCATATATTTT	CASSNRDSPSGNTIYF
TRBV29-1	-	TRBJ2-3	-	TGCAGCGTACGGAGCACAGATACGCAGTATTTT	CSVRSTDTQYF
TRBV7-2	-	TRBJ2-7	-	TGTGCCAGCAGCTTAGTTCCGGGGTCCTACGAGCAGTACTTC	CASSLVPGSYEQYF
TRBV18	-	TRBJ2-7	TRBD2	TGTGCCAGCTCACCTCCGGGACTAGCGTCGGACGAGCAGTACTTC	CASSPPGLASDEQYF
TRBV30	-	TRBJ1-4	-	TGTGCCTGGAGTGTAGGAGGGGCGCGGGGTAATGAAAAACTGTTTTTT	CAWSVGGARGNEKLFF
TRBV24-1	-	TRBJ1-4	-	TGTGCCACTAGGGAGGGTCGGACTAATGAAAAACTGTTTTTT	CATREGRTNEKLFF
TRBV10-3	-	TRBJ1-1	-	TGTGCCATCAGTGAGTCTGCGGGGACGGGCACTGAAGCTTTCTTT	CAISESAGTGTEAFF
TRBV2	-	TRBJ1-3	-	TGTGCCAGCAGCCCGCAGAGGTTTGGTGGAAACACCATATATTTT	CASSPQRFGGNTIYF
TRBV19	-	TRBJ2-6	-	TGTGCCAGTAGGGACGGGGCTAGGGGGGGCACCTCTGGGGCCAACGTCCTGACTTTC	CASRDGARGGTSGANVLTF
TRBV5-1	few	TRBJ1-6	-	TGCGCCAGCAGCTTGTATTCAGATATCTATAATTCACCCCTCCACTTT	CASSLYSDIYNSPLHF
TRBV11-1	-	TRBJ1-2	-	TGTGCCAGCAGCCCCGCAGGGAACTATGGCTACACCTTC	CASSPAGNYGYTF
TRBV25-1	-	TRBJ2-3	-	TGTGCCAGCAGTGGAGGGTCGTCTCACACAGATACGCAGTATTTT	CASSGGSSHTDTQYF
TRBV5-4	few	TRBJ1-4	TRBD1	TGTGCCAGCAGCGCCGGACAGGGAGGGACTAATGAAAAACTGTTTTTT	CASSAGQGGTNEKLFF
TRBV10-3	-	TRBJ2-1	TRBD1	TGTGCCATCACACCGGGACAGGAGGGTCACAATGAGCAGTTCTTC	CAITPGQEGHNEQFF
TRBV19	-	TRBJ1-6	TRBD1	TGTGCCAGTAGTTTGTCCAGGGGGAATTCACCCCTCCACTTT	CASSLSRGNSPLHF
TRBV7-2	once	TRBJ2-7	TRBD1	TGTGCCAGCAGCTTAGCGGGACAGGGGGGATACGAGCAGTACTTC	CASSLAGQGGYEQYF
TRBV21-1	few	TRBJ1-2	-	TGTGCCAGCGAAAACTGGGACACTTTGGACTATGGCTACACCTTC	CASENWDTLDYGYTF
TRBV28	-	TRBJ1-1	TRBD1	TGTGCCAGCAGTACCGGGACAGAGACTTTCTTT	CASSTGTETFF
TRBV7-8	-	TRBJ2-2	-	TGTGCCAGCAGCTTAGGGAAAGGGGAAAACGCGAACACCGGGGAGCTGTTTTTT	CASSLGKGENANTGELFF
TRBV23-1	-	TRBJ2-2	TRBD2	TGCGCCAGCAGTCGGACTAGCGGGAAGGGATCCGGCGGGGAGCTGTTTTTT	CASSRTSGKGSGGELFF
TRBV2	-	TRBJ1-5	-	TGTGCCAGCAGCCTCACGGGTGGCAATCAGCCCCAGCATTTT	CASSLTGGNQPQHF
TRBV5-6	-	TRBJ1-1	TRBD1	TGTGCCAGCAGCTTAGGGGACAGGGCGAACACTGAAGCTTTCTTT	CASSLGDRANTEAFF
TRBV10-3	-	TRBJ1-6	TRBD1	TGTGCCATCAGCCGGGACAGGGTAGGATCACCCCTCCACTTT	CAISRDRVGSPLHF
TRBV7-2	-	TRBJ1-6	-	TGTGCCAGCAGCTTAACCTTGCGAACCCCTTCACCCCTCCACTTT	CASSLTLRTPSPLHF
TRBV5-4	-	TRBJ2-2	TRBD2	TGTGCCAGCAGCTCAGACCGGGGGGGCAATTTAGGCACCGGGGAGCTGTTTTTT	CASSSDRGGNLGTGELFF
TRBV5-6	-	TRBJ2-7	TRBD2	TGTGCCAGCAGCGGGGGGACTAGCGGGCGGATCTACGAGCAGTACTTC	CASSGGTSGRIYEQYF
TRBV20-1	-	TRBJ2-3	-	TGCAGTGCTGAGAGGGGGGATACGCAGTATTTT	CSAERGDTQYF
TRBV5-1	-	TRBJ1-2	TRBD1	TGCGCCAGCAGCTATTATCCAGGGGGCGCTAACTATGGCTACACCTTC	CASSYYPGGANYGYTF
TRBV5-1	-	TRBJ1-4	TRBD1	TGCGCCAGCACCCCAGGGGGCCTAACTAATGAAAAACTGTTTTTT	CASTPGGLTNEKLFF
TRBV18	-	TRBJ2-2	-	TGTGCCAGCTCACCAAGGGGTAACACCGGGGAGCTGTTTTTT	CASSPRGNTGELFF
TRBV6-5	-	TRBJ2-5	TRBD2	TGTGCCAGCAGTTACATGGGGCGGGAGAAGACCCAGTACTTC	CASSYMGREKTQYF
TRBV30	-	TRBJ2-7	-	TGTGCCTGGAGATCGGTCCGGACAGAAAGCTCCTACGAGCAGTACTTC	CAWRSVRTESSYEQYF
TRBV7-2	-	TRBJ2-4	TRBD2	TGTGCCAGCAGCTCAGGACTAGCGGGGTCCCAAGCCAAAAACATTCAGTACTTC	CASSSGLAGSQAKNIQYF
TRBV5-5	few	TRBJ1-2	TRBD1	TGTGCCAGCAGCTTGTGGGGATTTAGGACAGGGGGCTCTTCTAACTATGGCTACACCTTC	CASSLWGFRTGGSSNYGYTF